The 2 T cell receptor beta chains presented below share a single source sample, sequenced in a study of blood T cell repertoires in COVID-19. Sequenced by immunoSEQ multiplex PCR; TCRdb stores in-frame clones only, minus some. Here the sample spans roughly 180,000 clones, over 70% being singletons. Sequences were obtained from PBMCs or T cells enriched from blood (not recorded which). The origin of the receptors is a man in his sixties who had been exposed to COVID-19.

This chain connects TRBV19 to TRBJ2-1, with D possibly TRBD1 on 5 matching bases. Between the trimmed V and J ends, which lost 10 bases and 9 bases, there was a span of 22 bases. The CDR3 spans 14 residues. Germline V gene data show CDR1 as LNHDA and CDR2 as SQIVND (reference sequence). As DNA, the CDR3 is TGTGCCACTAAACCCCAGACAGCGATCGGTGAGCAGTTCTTC. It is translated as CATKPQTAIGEQFF.

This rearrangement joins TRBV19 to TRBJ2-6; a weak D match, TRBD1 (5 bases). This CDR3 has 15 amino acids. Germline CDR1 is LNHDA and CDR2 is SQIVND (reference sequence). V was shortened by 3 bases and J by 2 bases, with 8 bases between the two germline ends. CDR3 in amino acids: CASSMAGTGANVLTF. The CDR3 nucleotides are TGTGCCAGTAGTATGGCAGGGACTGGGGCCAACGTCCTGACTTTC.